What follows are 31 T cell receptor beta chains derived from one specimen sequenced in a study of CD8 T cells in ankylosing spondylitis. In TCRdb, the 5' RACE reads were re-called with MiXCR into one record per CDR3 protein. The table lists 150,000 to 200,000 distinct CDR3 sequences, roughly 31% of them singletons. Sequenced sample: synovial fluid, either unsorted or a sorted T cell fraction (not recorded which). The receptors derive from a male donor with ankylosing spondylitis.

The chain carries TRBV28 and TRBJ2-7; D is possibly TRBD1 (7 bases). The CDR3 extends over 14 amino acids. The ends were cut back, 1 base at V and 2 bases at J, with 9 bases in the middle. Germline-derived CDR1 and CDR2 are MDHEN and SYDVKM. The CDR3 spells CASSLSRGAYEQYF. The CDR3 nucleotides are TGTGCCAGCAGTTTATCCAGGGGGGCCTACGAGCAGTACTTC.

V is TRBV12-3 or TRBV12-4 and J is TRBJ2-2; 13 bases are a match to TRBD2. The CDR3 contains 16 residues. The ends lost 5 bases at V and 8 bases at J; junction bases unmatched: 8. The CDR3 DNA reads TGTGCCAGCAGTAGAACTAGCGGGAGGGCAACAGGGGAGCTGTTTTTT. It codes for CASSRTSGRATGELFF.

With respect to this clonotype: One junction end disagrees with the germline gene, perhaps due to a read error. The V call is TRBV12-3 or TRBV12-4, the J call TRBJ2-2; 7 bases are shared with TRBD1. The CDR3 is made up of 16 amino acids. CDR3 nucleotides: TGTGCCTGCAGTCGGGGCACTAACAGGGGCACCGGGGAGCTGTTTTTT. It specifies CACSRGTNRGTGELFF.

The chain combines TRBV20-1 with TRBJ2-1; 9 bases fit TRBD2. The trim removed 7 bases at V and 5 bases at J, leaving 12 bases unmatched. The CDR3 runs to 15 residues. Germline-derived CDR1 and CDR2 are DFQATT and SNEGSKA (reference sequence). The CDR3 protein is CSGGRAGGRNNEQFF. CDR3 DNA: TGCAGTGGCGGACGAGCGGGGGGCCGTAACAATGAGCAGTTCTTC.

The gene calls are TRBV24-1 and TRBJ2-2, with unresolved D. Trimming pared 10 bases from V and 1 base from J, leaving 12 bases between. The germline CDR1 and CDR2 sequences are KGHDR and SFDVKD. The CDR3 has 14 amino acids. CDR3: CATRSDGNTGELFF. The CDR3 DNA reads as TGTGCCACTAGGTCCGACGGGAACACCGGGGAGCTGTTTTTT.

This clonotype was detected a few times. The genes are TRBV27 and TRBJ2-4; 9 positions match TRBD2. Germline V gives CDR1 MNHEY, CDR2 SMNVEV (reference sequence). With V trimmed by 6 bases and J by 0 bases, 9 bases remained unmatched. The CDR3 is 17 amino acids. This CDR3 reads CASSRLAGELAKNIQYF. DNA of the CDR3: TGTGCCAGCAGCCGATTAGCGGGAGAGTTAGCCAAAAACATTCAGTACTTC.

In nucleotides, the CDR3 is TGTGCCAGCAGCACCCGTAGGGAGACCCAGTACTTC. Protein product: CASSTRRETQYF. V and J are TRBV7-2 and TRBJ2-5; D ambiguous. The CDR3 runs to 12 residues. The V end was cut by 5 bases, the J end by 5 bases, with 9 bases between. Looked up from germline, CDR1 is SGHTA and CDR2 is FQGNSA.

V gene TRBV28 combines with J gene TRBJ2-1; D gene unclear. The CDR3 totals 15 residues. Looked up from germline, CDR1 is MDHEN and CDR2 is SYDVKM. V dropped 3 bases and J dropped 0 bases, with 9 bases sitting between them. The CDR3 spells CASSFIESSYNEQFF. CDR3 nucleotides: TGTGCCAGCAGTTTCATAGAAAGCTCCTACAATGAGCAGTTCTTC.

The chain has TRBV11-2 and TRBJ2-2, with 8 bases matching TRBD1. This CDR3 region has 13 residues. With V trimmed by 6 bases and J by 7 bases, 4 bases remained unmatched. In germline, CDR1 is SGHAT, CDR2 FQNNGV. The DNA for the CDR3 is TGTGCCAGCAGTTTCAGGGGGCTCGGGGAGCTGTTTTTT. Protein: CASSFRGLGELFF.

The V and J genes are TRBV10-3 and TRBJ2-7; D may be TRBD1 (7 bases). The V gene lost 4 bases and the J gene lost 4 bases, with 20 bases spanning the gap. Germline V gene data show CDR1 as ENHRY and CDR2 as SYGVKD. The CDR3 runs 16 residues. CDR3 sequence reads: CAISVVSEGAGYEQYF. The CDR3 region has the DNA TGTGCCATCAGTGTGGTTTCAGAGGGGGCGGGATACGAGCAGTACTTC.

This chain connects TRBV3-1 to TRBJ1-5, with 7 bases fitting TRBD1. Germline V CDR1 and CDR2: LGHDT, YNNKEL (reference sequence). This CDR3 has 14 amino acids. After removal of 2 bases from V and 5 bases from J, the junction contained 3 bases not matched to a gene. The CDR3 region has the DNA TGTGCCAGCAGCCAACACGACAGGGATCAGCCCCAGCATTTT. This sequence encodes CASSQHDRDQPQHF.

The genes are TRBV2 and TRBJ2-5, with 8 bases fitting TRBD1. This CDR3 is 12 amino acids long. V lost 5 bases, J lost 4 bases, and 0 bases stayed unmatched. Germline CDR1 is SNHLY and CDR2 is FYNNEI. The CDR3 protein is CASSTGGETQYF. CDR3 in DNA: TGTGCCAGCAGTACAGGGGGAGAGACCCAGTACTTC.

This clonotype turned up a few times. The chain employs TRBV7-2 and TRBJ2-7; 9 bases are a match to TRBD2. CDR1 and CDR2 from the germline V gene are SGHTA and FQGNSA. This CDR3 region has 16 residues. J lost 3 bases, V lost 2 bases, and 8 bases had no gene match. The CDR3 nucleotides read TGTGCCAGCAGCTTAAGTATGGCTAGCGGGAACTACGAGCAGTACTTC. Its translation: CASSLSMASGNYEQYF.

This clonotype was observed a handful of times. The chain links TRBV5-1 to TRBJ2-3; D possibly corresponds to TRBD1 (5 bases). V was cut by 6 bases and J by 1 base, with 9 bases left in between. Germline V gene data show CDR1 as SGHRS and CDR2 as YFSETQ. There are 13 residues in the CDR3. CDR3 nucleotides: TGCGCCAGCAAAGACAGTCGCACAGATACGCAGTATTTT. Residues: CASKDSRTDTQYF.

This clonotype was detected a few times. V is TRBV7-2 and J is TRBJ2-7; the match to TRBD2 covers 11 bases. CDR1 is SGHTA, CDR2 FQGNSA, per germline. The CDR3 extends over 13 amino acids. V lost 8 bases, J lost 6 bases, and 6 bases stayed unmatched. The CDR3 region is CASRSGRASEQYF. The CDR3 region has the DNA TGTGCCAGCCGTAGCGGGAGGGCCTCCGAGCAGTACTTC.

This chain links TRBV20-1 with TRBJ2-4; possible D gene TRBD1, 6 bases. The CDR3 runs 15 residues. Germline lookup yields CDR1 DFQATT and CDR2 SNEGSKA (reference sequence). V lost 3 bases and J 0 bases, leaving 12 bases between the germline ends. The DNA for the CDR3 is TGCAGTGCTAGTAGCTGGGACATAGCCAAAAACATTCAGTACTTC. Amino acids: CSASSWDIAKNIQYF.

The table lists this clonotype with a few counts. V gene TRBV6-1 combines with J gene TRBJ1-5; TRBD1 matches 7 bases. There are 17 residues in the CDR3. Germline V gene lookup returns CDR1 MNHNS and CDR2 SASEGT. V dropped 7 bases and J dropped 0; count of bases not matched to a gene: 12. Here the CDR3 reads CASILKGDSNSNQPQHF. CDR3 sequence (DNA): TGTGCCAGCATCCTCAAGGGGGACAGTAATAGCAATCAGCCCCAGCATTTT.

This clonotype was picked up a small number of times. The chain has TRBV12-3 or TRBV12-4 and TRBJ1-2; 7 bases fit TRBD1. The CDR3 totals 16 residues. Germline trimming cut 6 bases from V and 2 bases from J; bases unmatched to any gene: 12. The CDR3 loop is CASSRTMGRGNYGYTF. CDR3 sequence (DNA): TGTGCCAGCAGCAGGACCATGGGCAGGGGGAACTATGGCTACACCTTC.

The chain joins TRBV28 to TRBJ2-3; 9 bases fit TRBD2. The trim removed 5 bases at V and 9 bases at J, leaving 15 bases unmatched. Per germline, CDR1 MDHEN and CDR2 SYDVKM. CDR3 length equals 16 residues. The CDR3 coding sequence is TGTGCCAGCAGTCCCCGGGGGGCTAGCGGGAAAGGGACGCAGTATTTT. Encoded protein: CASSPRGASGKGTQYF.

The chain uses TRBV6-1 and TRBJ2-6, with 12 nucleotides matching TRBD1. The CDR3 length is 19 residues. Germline assignment: CDR1 MNHNS and CDR2 SASEGT. Trimming removed 6 bases from V and 4 bases from J; junction bases left unmatched: 13. The CDR3 loop reads CASSPSGQGAFSGANVLTF. The CDR3 DNA reads TGTGCCAGCAGCCCATCGGGACAGGGGGCTTTTTCAGGGGCCAACGTCCTGACTTTC.

This chain joins TRBV2 and TRBJ1-1; D is possibly TRBD1 (5 bases). The germline V gene has CDR1 SNHLY and CDR2 FYNNEI. V lost 10 bases and J lost 3, with 21 bases in between. The CDR3 runs 15 residues. The CDR3 bases are TGTGCCACTCTTGGGGCAAGGGTAGGAGACACTGAAGCTTTCTTT. Translating gives CATLGARVGDTEAFF.

The chain couples TRBV10-3 to TRBJ2-3, with D possibly matching TRBD2 (7 bases). The germline gives CDR1 ENHRY, CDR2 SYGVKD. V lost 11 bases to trimming and J lost 8 bases, with 23 bases between them. The CDR3 spans 14 residues. The CDR3 DNA reads as TGTGCCGTCGGACTAGAAGGGGGGAGCGGTACGCAGTATTTT. Amino acid sequence: CAVGLEGGSGTQYF.

This clonotype was recorded many times. The limits of the CDR3 on the DNA are not certain, so only TCRdb's listed CDR3 is given. The chain employs TRBV2 and TRBJ1-1; the D segment call TRBD1 is taken from the table without a DNA check. The length of the CDR3 is 16 amino acids, counting both ends. CDR1 is SNHLY and CDR2 is FYNNEI in the germline V gene. This chain's CDR3 is CASSSSVGTANTEAFF.

There are a few counts of this clonotype. The chain is built from TRBV6-2 or TRBV6-3 and TRBJ2-2; D not resolved. The CDR3 has 15 amino acids. The ends were cut back, 8 bases at V and 1 base at J, with 14 bases in the middle. CDR1 and CDR2 (germline): MNHEY, SVGEGT. The CDR3 DNA follows: TGTGCCAGCTCTCGGCCGGTGATGAACACCGGGGAGCTGTTTTTT. Translation gives CASSRPVMNTGELFF.

J is TRBJ1-1 and V is TRBV6-1; D perhaps matches TRBD1 (6 bases). The germline V and J ends were trimmed by 4 bases and 3 bases, with 9 bases remaining between them. Germline CDR1 reads MNHNS; CDR2 reads SASEGT. The CDR3 contains 13 residues. The CDR3 region is CASSAGQYTEAFF. The CDR3, as DNA: TGTGCCAGCAGTGCCGGACAGTACACTGAAGCTTTCTTT.

This clonotype was seen a few times. The chain is built from TRBV5-1 and TRBJ2-7; TRBD1 matches 10 bases. Per the germline V gene, CDR1 is SGHRS and CDR2 is YFSETQ. V shed 4 bases, J shed 5 bases, and the junction held 6 bases outside the gene matches. This CDR3 comprises 14 residues. Here the CDR3 reads CASSPQTGGHEQYF. CDR3 in DNA: TGCGCCAGCAGCCCACAGACAGGGGGCCACGAGCAGTACTTC.

This chain connects TRBV3-1 to TRBJ1-4; 8 bases fit TRBD1. This CDR3 has 14 amino acids. J gave up 7 bases and V 1 base, and 2 bases lay outside the gene matches. CDR1 is LGHDT and CDR2 is YNNKEL in the germline V gene (reference sequence). The CDR3 sequence is CASSQGTGFEKLFF. As DNA, the CDR3 is TGTGCCAGCAGCCAAGGGACAGGGTTTGAAAAACTGTTTTTT.

This clonotype was counted only a few times. The rearrangement joins TRBV6-5 to TRBJ1-1, with D possibly TRBD1 on 5 matching bases. V was shortened by 0 bases and J by 1 base, with 6 bases between the two germline ends. The V gene's germline CDR1 is MNHEY and CDR2 SVGAGI. This CDR3 is 14 amino acids long. CDR3 coding DNA: TGTGCCAGCAGTTACTCGCAGGGGAACACTGAAGCTTTCTTT. It translates to CASSYSQGNTEAFF.

The V gene is TRBV5-1, the J gene TRBJ1-2; no clear D gene. The CDR3 spans 14 residues. V dropped 5 bases and J dropped 0 bases, with 11 bases sitting between them. Germline V gives CDR1 SGHRS, CDR2 YFSETQ. CDR3 coding DNA: TGCGCCAGCAGTAAAGCAGAAGCTAACTATGGCTACACCTTC. Its translation is CASSKAEANYGYTF.

This clonotype was detected many times. The J gene is TRBJ2-1, the V gene TRBV7-2; either TRBD1 or TRBD2 may supply D (5 bases each). Trimming removed 4 bases at V and 7 bases at J, with 14 bases between. The CDR3 is 14 amino acids. Germline CDR1 SGHTA, CDR2 FQGNSA. The CDR3 nucleotides read TGTGCCAGCAGCTCACGGGGCGGTTGGAATGAGCAGTTCTTC. Translating gives CASSSRGGWNEQFF.

This clonotype was found many times. The chain couples TRBV20-1 to TRBJ2-1; TRBD2 matches at 9 bases. CDR3 length: 14 residues. Trimming cost V 5 bases and J 3 bases; bases outside gene matches: 5. CDR1 is DFQATT and CDR2 is SNEGSKA in the germline V gene (reference sequence). The CDR3 here is CSALVAGDYNEQFF. For the CDR3, the DNA is TGCAGTGCTTTAGTAGCGGGGGACTACAATGAGCAGTTCTTC.